This TCR beta chain was documented in a study of blood T cell repertoires in COVID-19 (dated by TCRdb to 2019 to 2021). For context, the study as a whole: The collaborator samples originated in the United States, Italy and Spain and spanned the acute and convalescent phases of COVID-19. The prospective study material was composed of cDNA or gDNA derived from T cells, B-cell-depleted T cells, or PBMCs. The dataset comprised deeply sampled blood TCRbeta repertoires from subjects exposed to, actively infected with, or recovered from COVID-19. A freely available public database, intended as a resource for researchers studying the immune response to SARS-CoV-2, is where the repertoires were released. Samples came from the ongoing ImmuneRACE study (first 160 participants) plus 1,254 subjects from 6 global collaborators. Nearly every sample came with metadata listing a de-identified subject ID, COVID-19 status, age in years and sex. Where available, HLA class I and class II types were obtained from metadata supplied by the sample provider rather than from assay-based typing. Broad study findings and their caveats: The amount of clinical and demographic metadata varied by source and participant and was provided uncurated.

The collaborating institutions used their own protocols to collect whole blood in K2EDTA tubes. For TCRbeta analysis, collaborators shipped samples in one of three forms: frozen whole blood, isolated PBMCs, or DNA extracted from either of those sample types. In the case of this clone: Its binding antigen is unknown. Within one base of it there is no much larger clone, and no base qualities were kept.

Measured from the cysteine to the phenylalanine, the CDR3 is 16 residues long. Kept here is only the CDR3 DNA, which spans 48 bases and is read in frame from base 1. The CDR1 and CDR2 encoded by the germline V gene (reference sequence) are SGHKS and YYEKEE. V has 5 bases trimmed and J has 4 bases trimmed; junction bases matching no gene number 4. TCRbeta CDR3 regions were amplified from genomic DNA using the immunoSEQ Assay, a bias-controlled multiplex PCR. In the source study's methods: Within the assay, amplification of reference gene primers was used to estimate how many nucleated cells each sample contained. Sequence reads were collapsed and filtered to measure the absolute abundance of every unique TCRbeta CDR3 rearrangement. For each sample, productive Simpson clonality was calculated by taking the square root of Simpson's diversity index across productive rearrangements. TCRdb's version of the immuneACCESS table is confined to in-frame rearrangements and falls short of the full clone set. An unresolved V gene accounts for under half of the shortfall where checked; the remainder is of unknown origin. That table furnishes V, J and clone size, whereas the DNA furnished D and trimming. This sample comprises approximately 88,000 clones, approximately 90% of them detected only once. Just under 4% of the sample lies in the top ten.

The V and J segments used are TRBV5-5 and TRBJ2-1, with 15 middle bases fitting TRBD2. This TCR was sampled from a woman aged 45-59 years in a cohort sampled during active COVID-19. Specimen: peripheral blood. The DNA sequence follows: TGTGCCAGCAGTTACGGGACTAGCGGGAGGTACAATGAGCAGTTCTTC. It specifies CASSYGTSGRYNEQFF.